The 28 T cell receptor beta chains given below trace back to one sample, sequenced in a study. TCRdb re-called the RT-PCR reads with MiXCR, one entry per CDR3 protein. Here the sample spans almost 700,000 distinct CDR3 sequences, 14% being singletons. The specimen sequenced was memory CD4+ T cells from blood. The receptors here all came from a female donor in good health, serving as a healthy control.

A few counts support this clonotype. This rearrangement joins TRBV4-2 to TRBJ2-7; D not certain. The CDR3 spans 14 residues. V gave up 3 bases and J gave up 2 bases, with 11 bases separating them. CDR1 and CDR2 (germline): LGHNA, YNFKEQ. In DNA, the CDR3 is TGTGCCAGCAGCCAGGAATGGGGAACCTACGAGCAGTACTTC. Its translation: CASSQEWGTYEQYF.

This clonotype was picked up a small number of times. CDR3 nucleotide sequence: TGTGCCAGCAGTGATTCACTAGCGGGAAAATCCTACAATGAGCAGTTCTTC. Its translation is CASSDSLAGKSYNEQFF. The chain joins TRBV25-1 to TRBJ2-1; 10 bases are a match to TRBD2. V lost 3 bases and J lost 1; bases outside the gene matches: 6. Germline assignment: CDR1 MGHDK and CDR2 SYGVNS. CDR3 size: 17 residues.

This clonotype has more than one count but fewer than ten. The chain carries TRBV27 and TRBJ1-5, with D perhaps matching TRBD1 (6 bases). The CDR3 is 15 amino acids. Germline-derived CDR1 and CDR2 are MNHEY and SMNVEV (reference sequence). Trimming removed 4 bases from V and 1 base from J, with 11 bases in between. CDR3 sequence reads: CASSWGGQSNQPQHF. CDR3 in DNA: TGTGCCAGCAGTTGGGGAGGACAGAGCAATCAGCCCCAGCATTTT.

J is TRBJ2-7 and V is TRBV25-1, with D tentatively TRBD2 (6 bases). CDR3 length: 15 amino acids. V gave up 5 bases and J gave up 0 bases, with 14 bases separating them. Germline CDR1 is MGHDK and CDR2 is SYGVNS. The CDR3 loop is CASSPLGGFSYEQYF. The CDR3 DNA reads TGTGCCAGCAGTCCCCTCGGGGGTTTCTCCTACGAGCAGTACTTC.

The CDR3: CAARPEGNMNTEAFF. CDR3 nucleotide sequence: TGTGCCGCCAGACCCGAGGGGAATATGAACACTGAAGCTTTCTTT. This chain connects TRBV10-3 to TRBJ1-1; perhaps TRBD1 as D (5 bases). CDR3 length equals 15 residues. CDR1 and CDR2 from the germline V gene are ENHRY and SYGVKD. V lost 11 bases to trimming and J lost 0 bases, with 19 bases between them.

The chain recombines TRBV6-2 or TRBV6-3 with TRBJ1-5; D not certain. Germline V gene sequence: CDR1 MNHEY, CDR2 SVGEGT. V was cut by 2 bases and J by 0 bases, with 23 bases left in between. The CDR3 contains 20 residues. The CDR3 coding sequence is TGTGCCAGCAGTTACAAGACTGATCGCGGGGTTCTATATAGCAATCAGCCCCAGCATTTT. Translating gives CASSYKTDRGVLYSNQPQHF.

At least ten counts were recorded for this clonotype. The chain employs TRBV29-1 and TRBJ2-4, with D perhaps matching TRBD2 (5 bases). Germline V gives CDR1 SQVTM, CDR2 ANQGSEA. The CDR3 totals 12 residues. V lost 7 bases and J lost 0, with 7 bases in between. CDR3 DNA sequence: TGCAGCGGGGAGATAGCCAAAAACATTCAGTACTTC. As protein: CSGEIAKNIQYF.

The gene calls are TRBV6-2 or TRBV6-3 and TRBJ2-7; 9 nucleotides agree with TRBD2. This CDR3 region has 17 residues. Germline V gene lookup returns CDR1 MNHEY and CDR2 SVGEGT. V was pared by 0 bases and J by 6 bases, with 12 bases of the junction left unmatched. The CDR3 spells CASSYSLGTSILSEQYF. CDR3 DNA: TGTGCCAGCAGTTACTCTTTAGGGACTAGCATTTTGTCCGAGCAGTACTTC.

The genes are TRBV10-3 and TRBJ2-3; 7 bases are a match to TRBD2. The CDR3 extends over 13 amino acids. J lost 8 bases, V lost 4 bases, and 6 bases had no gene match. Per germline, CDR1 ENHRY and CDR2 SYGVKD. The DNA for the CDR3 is TGTGCCATCAGTGGGACTAGTGAACGTACGCAGTATTTT. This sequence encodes CAISGTSERTQYF.

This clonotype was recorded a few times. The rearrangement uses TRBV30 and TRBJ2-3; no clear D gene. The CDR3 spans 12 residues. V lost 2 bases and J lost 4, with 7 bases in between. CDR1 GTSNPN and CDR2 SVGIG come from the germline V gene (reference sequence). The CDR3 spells CAWSRAADTQYF. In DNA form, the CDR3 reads TGTGCCTGGAGTCGGGCGGCAGATACGCAGTATTTT.

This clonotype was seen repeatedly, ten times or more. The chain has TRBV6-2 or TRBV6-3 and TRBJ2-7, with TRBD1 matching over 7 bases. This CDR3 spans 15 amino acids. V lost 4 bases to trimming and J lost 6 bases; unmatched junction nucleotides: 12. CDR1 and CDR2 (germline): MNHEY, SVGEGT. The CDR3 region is CASSSGTAIWIEQYF. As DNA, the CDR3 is TGTGCCAGCAGTTCCGGGACAGCTATATGGATCGAGCAGTACTTC.

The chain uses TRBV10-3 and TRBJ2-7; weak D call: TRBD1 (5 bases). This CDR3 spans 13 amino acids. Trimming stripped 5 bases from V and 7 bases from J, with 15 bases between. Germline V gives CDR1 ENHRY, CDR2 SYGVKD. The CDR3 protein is CAISSGMREEQYF. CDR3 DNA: TGTGCCATCAGTTCAGGGATGAGAGAGGAGCAGTACTTC.

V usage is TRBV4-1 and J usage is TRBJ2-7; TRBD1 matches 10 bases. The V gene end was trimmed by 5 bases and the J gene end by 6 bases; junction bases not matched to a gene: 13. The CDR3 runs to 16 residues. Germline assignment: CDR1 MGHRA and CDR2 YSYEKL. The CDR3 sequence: CASSNRGQGDYGEQYF. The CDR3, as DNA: TGCGCCAGCAGCAACCGAGGACAGGGGGACTATGGCGAGCAGTACTTC.

The CDR3: CATSRDITAGQPQHF. As DNA, the CDR3 is TGTGCCACCAGCCGGGACATCACGGCGGGTCAGCCCCAGCATTTT. The chain combines TRBV10-3 with TRBJ1-5; D might be TRBD1 (6 bases). Deletions cut 10 bases from V and 6 bases from J, with 22 bases between. This CDR3 spans 15 amino acids. Germline V gives CDR1 ENHRY, CDR2 SYGVKD.

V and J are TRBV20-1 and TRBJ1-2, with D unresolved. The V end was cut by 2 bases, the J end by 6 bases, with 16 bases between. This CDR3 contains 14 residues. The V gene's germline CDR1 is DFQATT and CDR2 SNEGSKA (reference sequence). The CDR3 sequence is CSARPPEGIHGYTF. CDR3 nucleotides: TGCAGTGCTAGACCCCCCGAGGGAATCCATGGCTACACCTTC.

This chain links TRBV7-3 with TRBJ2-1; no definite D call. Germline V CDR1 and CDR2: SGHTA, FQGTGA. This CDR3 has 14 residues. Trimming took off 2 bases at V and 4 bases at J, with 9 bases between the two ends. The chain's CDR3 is CASSLGKQYNEQFF. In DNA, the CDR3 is TGTGCCAGCAGCTTAGGCAAACAGTACAATGAGCAGTTCTTC.

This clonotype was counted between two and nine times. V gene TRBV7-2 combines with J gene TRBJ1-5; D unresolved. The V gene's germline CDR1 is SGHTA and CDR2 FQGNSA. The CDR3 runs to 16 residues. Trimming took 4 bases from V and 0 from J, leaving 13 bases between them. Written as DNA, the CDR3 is TGTGCCAGCAGCTGGGCACAGATAAATAGCAATCAGCCCCAGCATTTT. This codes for CASSWAQINSNQPQHF.

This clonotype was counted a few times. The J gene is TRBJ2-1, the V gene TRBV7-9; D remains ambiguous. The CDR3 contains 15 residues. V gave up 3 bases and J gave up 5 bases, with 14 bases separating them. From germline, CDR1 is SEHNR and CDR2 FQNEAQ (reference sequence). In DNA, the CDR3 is TGTGCCAGCAGCTTGGGGTCCCCGGAGAACAATGAGCAGTTCTTC. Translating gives CASSLGSPENNEQFF.

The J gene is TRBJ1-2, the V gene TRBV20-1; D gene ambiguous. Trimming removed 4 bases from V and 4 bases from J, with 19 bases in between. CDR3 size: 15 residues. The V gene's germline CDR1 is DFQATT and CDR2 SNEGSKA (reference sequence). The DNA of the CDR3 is TGCAGTGCTACCCAACCTATGGTGGCGGGCTATGGCTACACCTTC. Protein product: CSATQPMVAGYGYTF.

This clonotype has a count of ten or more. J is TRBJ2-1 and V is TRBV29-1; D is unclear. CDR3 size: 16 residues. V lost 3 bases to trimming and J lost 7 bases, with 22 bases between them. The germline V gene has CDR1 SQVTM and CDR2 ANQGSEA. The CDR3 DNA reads TGCAGCGTTGAGAACCCTGGGATGGGTATTGATAATGAGCAGTTCTTC. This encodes CSVENPGMGIDNEQFF.

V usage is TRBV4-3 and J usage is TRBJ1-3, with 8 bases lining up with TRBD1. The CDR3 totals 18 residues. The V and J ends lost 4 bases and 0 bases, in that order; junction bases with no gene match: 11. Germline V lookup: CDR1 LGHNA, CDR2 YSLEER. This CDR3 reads CASSRSTGTGVSGNTIYF. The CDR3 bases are TGCGCCAGCAGCCGATCGACCGGGACAGGCGTCTCTGGAAACACCATATATTTT.

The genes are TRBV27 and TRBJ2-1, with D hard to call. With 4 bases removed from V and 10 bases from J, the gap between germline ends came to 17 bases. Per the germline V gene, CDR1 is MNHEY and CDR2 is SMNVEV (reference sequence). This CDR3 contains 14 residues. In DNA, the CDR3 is TGTGCCAGCAGTTCGCCCTCTAGGTTGGGCGAGCAGTTCTTC. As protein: CASSSPSRLGEQFF.

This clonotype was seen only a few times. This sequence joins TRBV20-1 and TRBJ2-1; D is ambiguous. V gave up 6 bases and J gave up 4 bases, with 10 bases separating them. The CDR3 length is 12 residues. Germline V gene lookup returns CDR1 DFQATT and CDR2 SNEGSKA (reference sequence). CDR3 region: CSANPEYNEQFF. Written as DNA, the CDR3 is TGCAGTGCAAACCCGGAATACAATGAGCAGTTCTTC.

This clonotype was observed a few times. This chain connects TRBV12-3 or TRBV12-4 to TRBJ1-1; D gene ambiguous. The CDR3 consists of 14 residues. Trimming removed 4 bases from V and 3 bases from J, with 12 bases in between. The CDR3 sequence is CASSSKGRDTEAFF. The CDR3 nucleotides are TGTGCCAGCAGTTCCAAGGGTAGGGACACTGAAGCTTTCTTT.

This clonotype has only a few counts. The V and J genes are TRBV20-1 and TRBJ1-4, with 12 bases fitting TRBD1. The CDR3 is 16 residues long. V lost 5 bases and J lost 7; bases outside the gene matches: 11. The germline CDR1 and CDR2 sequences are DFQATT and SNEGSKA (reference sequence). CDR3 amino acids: CSAGDRGHLFAEKLFF. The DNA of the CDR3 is TGCAGTGCTGGGGACAGGGGGCATCTGTTTGCTGAAAAACTGTTTTTT.

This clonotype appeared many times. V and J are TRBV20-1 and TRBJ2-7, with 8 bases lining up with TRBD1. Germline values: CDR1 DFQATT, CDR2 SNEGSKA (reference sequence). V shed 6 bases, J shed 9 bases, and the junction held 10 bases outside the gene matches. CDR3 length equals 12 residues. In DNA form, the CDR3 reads TGCAGTGCCGGACAGGGCCGTGGTGCGCAGTACTTC. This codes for CSAGQGRGAQYF.

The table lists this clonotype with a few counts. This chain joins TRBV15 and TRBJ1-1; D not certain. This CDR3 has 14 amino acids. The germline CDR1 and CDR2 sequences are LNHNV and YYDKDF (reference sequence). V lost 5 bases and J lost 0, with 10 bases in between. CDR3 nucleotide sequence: TGTGCCACCAGCCAGCGCGATATGAACACTGAAGCTTTCTTT. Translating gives CATSQRDMNTEAFF.

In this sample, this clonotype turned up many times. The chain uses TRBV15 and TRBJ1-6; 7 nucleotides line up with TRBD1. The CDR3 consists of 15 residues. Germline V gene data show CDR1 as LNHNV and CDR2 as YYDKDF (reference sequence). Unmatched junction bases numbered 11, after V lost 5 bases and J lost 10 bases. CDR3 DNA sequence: TGTGCCACCAGCCCCCGACAGGGAAAGGACTCACCCCTCCACTTT. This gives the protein CATSPRQGKDSPLHF.